Each of the 22 T cell receptor beta chains below was sequenced from the same sample in a study of yellow fever vaccine responses in identical twins. TCRdb passed the RT-PCR reads through MiXCR, listing each CDR3 protein once. Found here are about 11,000 distinct CDR3 sequences, around three quarters of them singletons; the top ten hold around 7.8%. The sample in question was T cells from blood (PBMCs), unsorted or a sorted subset (not recorded which), obtained before or after yellow fever vaccination (not recorded which). Every receptor here comes from a woman aged 18-29 years who received the yellow fever vaccine.

This clonotype was seen once. The V gene is TRBV15, the J gene TRBJ1-1; D is perhaps TRBD1 (6 bases). With 0 bases removed from V and 3 bases from J, the gap between germline ends came to 8 bases. There are 14 residues in the CDR3. The germline V gene encodes CDR1 LNHNV and CDR2 YYDKDF (reference sequence). CDR3 in amino acids: CATSRDEGDTEAFF. CDR3 sequence (DNA): TGTGCCACCAGCAGAGATGAGGGGGACACTGAAGCTTTCTTT.

The chain carries TRBV5-4 and TRBJ1-1; 10 positions agree with TRBD1. After removal of 3 bases from V and 5 bases from J, the junction contained 10 bases not matched to a gene. The CDR3 runs 16 residues. Per the germline V gene, CDR1 is SGHNT and CDR2 is YYREEE (reference sequence). This chain's CDR3 is CASSSGGQGVETEAFF. CDR3 sequence (DNA): TGTGCCAGCAGCTCAGGAGGACAGGGGGTTGAGACTGAAGCTTTCTTT.

This clonotype is a singleton in its sample. The rearrangement links TRBV11-3 to TRBJ2-3; 11 nucleotides agree with TRBD2. The CDR3 loop spans 15 amino acids. V lost 6 bases to trimming and J lost 5 bases; unmatched junction nucleotides: 7. Germline values: CDR1 SGHNT, CDR2 YENEEA. The chain's CDR3 is CASREGTSGLDTQYF. The DNA of the CDR3 is TGTGCCAGCAGGGAGGGGACTAGCGGTTTAGATACGCAGTATTTT.

The rearrangement joins TRBV5-2 to TRBJ1-4; the D call TRBD1 from the table was never checked on the DNA. TRBV5-2 is described as a pseudogene. The CDR3 loop spans 13 amino acids. In nucleotides, the CDR3 is TGCGCCAGCAAGGGTCAGGGAGACGAAAAACTGTTTTTT. Amino acid sequence: CASKGQGDEKLFF.

V gene TRBV7-6 combines with J gene TRBJ2-2, with TRBD1 matching 7 bases. CDR3 length: 15 amino acids. CDR1 and CDR2 from the germline V gene are SGHVS and FNYEAQ. Trimming at V came to 5 bases and at J to 6 bases, leaving 9 bases not matched to a gene. CDR3 nucleotide sequence: TGTGCCAGCAGCCCCGACAGGGTCCGGGCCGGGGAGCTGTTTTTT. This sequence encodes CASSPDRVRAGELFF.

V gene TRBV19 combines with J gene TRBJ1-1; D is undetermined. V was pared by 1 base and J by 7 bases, with 7 bases between. The CDR3 contains 12 residues. Germline V gene lookup returns CDR1 LNHDA and CDR2 SQIVND (reference sequence). DNA of the CDR3: TGTGCCAGTAGTATAGCGAGGGATGAAGCTTTCTTT. Protein sequence: CASSIARDEAFF.

The rearrangement uses TRBV7-6 and TRBJ2-7, with a possible D match to TRBD1 (5 bases). The CDR3 loop spans 13 amino acids. Germline values: CDR1 SGHVS, CDR2 FNYEAQ. With 0 bases removed from V and 7 bases from J, the gap between germline ends came to 10 bases. The CDR3 here is CASSLAAGLEQYV. The CDR3 nucleotides read TGTGCCAGCAGCTTAGCGGCAGGGTTGGAGCAGTACGTC.

V is TRBV15 and J is TRBJ2-1, with D tentatively TRBD1 (6 bases). Germline assignment: CDR1 LNHNV and CDR2 YYDKDF (reference sequence). Trimming took off 0 bases at V and 5 bases at J, with 17 bases between the two ends. The CDR3 spans 17 residues. The CDR3 loop is CATSRDSQGLIDNEQFF. As DNA, the CDR3 is TGTGCCACCAGCAGAGATTCGCAGGGGCTTATAGACAATGAGCAGTTCTTC.

The chain employs TRBV11-1 and TRBJ1-2; D gene ambiguous. CDR3 length: 12 residues. V was pared by 5 bases and J by 2 bases, with 6 bases between. CDR1 is SGHAT and CDR2 is FQDESV in the germline V gene (reference sequence). The CDR3 protein is CASSADNYGYTF. The CDR3 DNA follows: TGTGCCAGCAGCGCGGACAACTATGGCTACACCTTC.

In its sample, this clonotype was seen once. The DNA of the CDR3 is TGTGCCAGCAGCTTGGGCTGGGGGTTTCAGCCCCAGCATTTT. Translation gives CASSLGWGFQPQHF. The chain couples TRBV5-5 to TRBJ1-5; maybe TRBD1 (5 bases). CDR3 length equals 14 residues. Germline CDR1 is SGHKS and CDR2 is YYEKEE (reference sequence). The V and J ends lost 0 bases and 6 bases respectively, with 10 bases between them.

The chain combines TRBV11-3 with TRBJ2-1, with TRBD2 matching 9 bases. Trimming at V came to 6 bases and at J to 7 bases, leaving 1 base not matched to a gene. The CDR3 is 12 residues long. The germline V gene encodes CDR1 SGHNT and CDR2 YENEEA. In nucleotides, the CDR3 is TGTGCCAGCAGTGGACTAGCGAATGAGCAGTTCTTC. The encoded protein is CASSGLANEQFF.

V and J are TRBV21-1 and TRBJ2-1; TRBD1, the table's D call, lacks a check against the DNA. TRBV21-1 is a documented pseudogene. The CDR3 has 16 residues. This CDR3 reads CASSSPPLVPAAEQFF. The DNA of the CDR3 is TGTGCCAGCAGCTCACCCCCCCTGGTCCCGGCCGCTGAGCAGTTCTTC.

The rearrangement joins TRBV24-1 to TRBJ2-3; D is undetermined. The germline V gene has CDR1 KGHDR and CDR2 SFDVKD. The V end lost 0 bases, the J end lost 0 bases, and 3 bases lay between the germline ends. The CDR3 contains 14 residues. CDR3 loop: CATSDLASTDTQYF. As DNA, the CDR3 is TGTGCCACCAGTGATTTGGCGAGCACAGATACGCAGTATTTT.

The V call is TRBV29-1, the J call TRBJ2-1; D is undetermined. Germline V lookup: CDR1 SQVTM, CDR2 ANQGSEA. This CDR3 is 11 amino acids long. The germline V and J ends were trimmed by 6 bases and 5 bases, with 8 bases remaining between them. The CDR3, as DNA: TGCAGCGTAGACCCTCACAATGAGCAGTTCTTC. Its protein is CSVDPHNEQFF.

The chain has TRBV19 and TRBJ1-3, with D possibly TRBD1 on 6 matching bases. In germline, CDR1 is LNHDA, CDR2 SQIVND (reference sequence). Trimming removed 5 bases at V and 0 bases at J, with 17 bases between. The CDR3 sequence is 17 residues long. CDR3 DNA: TGTGCCAGTAGTTTCCGGACAGTTCCCGTCTCTGGAAACACCATATATTTT. This gives the protein CASSFRTVPVSGNTIYF.

The J gene is TRBJ2-3, the V gene TRBV2; tentative D call: TRBD2 (5 bases). V was clipped by 1 base and J by 8 bases, with 13 bases between them. The germline CDR1 and CDR2 sequences are SNHLY and FYNNEI. This CDR3 is built from 14 residues. In DNA form, the CDR3 reads TGTGCCAGCAGTGAAGTTCGGGGAGCAGTTACGCAGTATTTT. Translating it yields CASSEVRGAVTQYF.

The chain carries TRBV20-1 and TRBJ2-4; no definite D call. V lost 0 bases to trimming and J lost 8 bases, with 14 bases between them. Germline-derived CDR1 and CDR2 are DFQATT and SNEGSKA (reference sequence). This CDR3 region has 14 residues. This CDR3 is CSARDRFLGDIQYF. The CDR3 bases are TGCAGTGCTAGAGATCGCTTTCTAGGAGACATTCAGTACTTC.

The chain carries TRBV29-1 and TRBJ2-1, with TRBD1 identical over 8 bases. The CDR3 is 14 residues long. CDR1 SQVTM and CDR2 ANQGSEA come from the germline V gene. Trimming at V came to 7 bases and at J to 4 bases, leaving 9 bases not matched to a gene. The DNA for the CDR3 is TGCAGCGCCGCGTGGCAGGGGGCGTACAATGAGCAGTTCTTC. As protein: CSAAWQGAYNEQFF.

The J gene is TRBJ2-7, the V gene TRBV12-3 or TRBV12-4; D remains ambiguous. The CDR3 totals 13 residues. Trimming left V 1 base short and J 7 bases short, with 11 bases between. The CDR3 here is CASSLVTPREQYF. The CDR3 coding sequence is TGTGCCAGCAGTTTAGTGACCCCGCGTGAGCAGTACTTC.

The chain uses TRBV7-8 and TRBJ2-7, with 13 bases aligning to TRBD2. The CDR3 has 15 amino acids. Germline V gene data show CDR1 as SGHVS and CDR2 as FQNEAQ. V lost 3 bases and J lost 3; bases outside the gene matches: 2. CDR3 residues: CASSFGTSGNYEQYF. In DNA form, the CDR3 reads TGTGCCAGCAGCTTTGGGACTAGCGGGAACTACGAGCAGTACTTC. The full variable domain, rest sourced from reference TRBV7-8 and TRBJ2-7, is GAGVSQSPRYKVAKRGQDVALRCDPISGHVSLFWYQQALGQGPEFLTYFQNEAQLDKSGLPSDRFFAERPEGSVSTLKIQRTQQEDSAVYLCASSFGTSGNYEQYFGPGTRLTVT.

The V and J genes are TRBV11-1 and TRBJ2-7; D is ambiguous. Germline-derived CDR1 and CDR2 are SGHAT and FQDESV (reference sequence). The CDR3 totals 13 residues. V dropped 3 bases and J dropped 0 bases, with 6 bases sitting between them. The CDR3 region is CASSFPASYEQYV. CDR3 nucleotide sequence: TGTGCCAGCAGCTTTCCGGCCTCCTACGAGCAGTACGTC.

The chain combines TRBV12-3 or TRBV12-4 with TRBJ2-1, with 8 bases lining up with TRBD2. With V trimmed by 2 bases and J by 4 bases, 4 bases remained unmatched. The length of the CDR3 is 15 residues. CDR3 nucleotides: TGTGCCAGCAGTTTATACAGCGGGAGTTACAATGAGCAGTTCTTC. Translated: CASSLYSGSYNEQFF.